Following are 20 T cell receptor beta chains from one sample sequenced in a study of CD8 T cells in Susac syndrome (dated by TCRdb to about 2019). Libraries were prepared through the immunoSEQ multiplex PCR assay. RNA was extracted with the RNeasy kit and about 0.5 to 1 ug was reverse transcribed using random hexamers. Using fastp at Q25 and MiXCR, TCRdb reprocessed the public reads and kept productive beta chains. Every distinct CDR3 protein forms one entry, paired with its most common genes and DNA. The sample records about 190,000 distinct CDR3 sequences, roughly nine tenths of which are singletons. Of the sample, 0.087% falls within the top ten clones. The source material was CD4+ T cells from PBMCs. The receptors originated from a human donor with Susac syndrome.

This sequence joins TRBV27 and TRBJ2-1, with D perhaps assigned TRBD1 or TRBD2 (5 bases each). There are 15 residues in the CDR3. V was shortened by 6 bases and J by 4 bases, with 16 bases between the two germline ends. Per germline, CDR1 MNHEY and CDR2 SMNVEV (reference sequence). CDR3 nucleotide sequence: TGTGCCAGCAGCTCCCGGGACGGTCGATACAATGAGCAGTTCTTC. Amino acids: CASSSRDGRYNEQFF.

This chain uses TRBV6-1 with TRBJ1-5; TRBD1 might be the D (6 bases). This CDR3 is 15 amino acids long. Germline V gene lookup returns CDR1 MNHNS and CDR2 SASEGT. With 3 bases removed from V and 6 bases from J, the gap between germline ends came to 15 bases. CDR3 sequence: CASSDRTAAGQPQHF. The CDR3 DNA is TGTGCCAGCAGTGACCGGACAGCAGCAGGTCAGCCCCAGCATTTT.

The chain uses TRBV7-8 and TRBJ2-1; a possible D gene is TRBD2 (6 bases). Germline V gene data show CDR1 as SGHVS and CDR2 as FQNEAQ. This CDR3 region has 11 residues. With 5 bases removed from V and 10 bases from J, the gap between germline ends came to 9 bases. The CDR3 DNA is TGTGCCAGCAGCACAACTAGCGAGCAGTTCTTC. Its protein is CASSTTSEQFF.

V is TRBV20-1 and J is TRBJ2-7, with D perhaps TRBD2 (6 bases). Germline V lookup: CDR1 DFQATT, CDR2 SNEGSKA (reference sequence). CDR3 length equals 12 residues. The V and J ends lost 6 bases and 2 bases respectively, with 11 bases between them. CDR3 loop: CSAKGGPYEQYF. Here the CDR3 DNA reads TGCAGTGCAAAGGGAGGTCCCTACGAGCAGTACTTC.

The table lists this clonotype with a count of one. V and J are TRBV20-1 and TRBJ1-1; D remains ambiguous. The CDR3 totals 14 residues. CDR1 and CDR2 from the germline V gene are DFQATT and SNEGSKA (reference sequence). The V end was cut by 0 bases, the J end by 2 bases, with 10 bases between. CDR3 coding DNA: TGCAGTGCTAGAGATCCAACTAGAAACACTGAAGCTTTCTTT. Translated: CSARDPTRNTEAFF.

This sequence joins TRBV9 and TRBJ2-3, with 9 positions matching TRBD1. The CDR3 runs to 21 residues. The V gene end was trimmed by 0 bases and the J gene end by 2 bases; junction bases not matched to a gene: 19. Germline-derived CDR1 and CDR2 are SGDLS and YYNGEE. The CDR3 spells CASSVEDRGGYLKTYTDTQYF. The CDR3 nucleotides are TGTGCCAGCAGCGTAGAGGACAGGGGTGGGTATCTCAAGACTTACACAGATACGCAGTATTTT.

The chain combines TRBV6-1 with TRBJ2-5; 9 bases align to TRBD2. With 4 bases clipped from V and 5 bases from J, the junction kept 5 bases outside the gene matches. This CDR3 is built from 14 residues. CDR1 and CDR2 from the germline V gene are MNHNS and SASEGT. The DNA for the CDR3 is TGTGCCAGCAGTGTTAGCGGGAGCCGTGAGACCCAGTACTTC. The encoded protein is CASSVSGSRETQYF.

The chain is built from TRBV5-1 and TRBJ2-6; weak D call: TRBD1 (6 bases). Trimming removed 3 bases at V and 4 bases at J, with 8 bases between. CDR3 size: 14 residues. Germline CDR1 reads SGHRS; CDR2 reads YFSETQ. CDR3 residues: CASSSGVGANVLTF. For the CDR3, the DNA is TGCGCCAGCAGCTCAGGGGTCGGGGCCAACGTCCTGACTTTC.

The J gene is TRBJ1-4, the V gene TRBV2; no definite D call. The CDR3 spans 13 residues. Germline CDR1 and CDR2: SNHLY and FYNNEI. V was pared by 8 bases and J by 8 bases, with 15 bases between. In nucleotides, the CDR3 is TGTGCCAGCCTTGTAGGGCCGGCCGAAAAACTGTTTTTT. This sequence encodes CASLVGPAEKLFF.

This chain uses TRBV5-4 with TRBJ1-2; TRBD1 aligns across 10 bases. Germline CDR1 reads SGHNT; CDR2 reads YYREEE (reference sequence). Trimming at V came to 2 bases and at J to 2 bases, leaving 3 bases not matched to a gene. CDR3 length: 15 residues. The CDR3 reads CASSFGTGENYGYTF. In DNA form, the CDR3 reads TGTGCCAGCAGCTTCGGGACAGGGGAAAACTATGGCTACACCTTC.

The CDR3 DNA sequence: TGTGCCAGCACCTCCTTTAGGTCAGGGGTAGGAGGGGCCAACGTCCTGACTTTC. As protein: CASTSFRSGVGGANVLTF. The chain joins TRBV6-1 to TRBJ2-6, with D perhaps TRBD1 (6 bases). The CDR3 has 18 residues. V was cut by 7 bases and J by 4 bases, with 23 bases left in between. Germline CDR1 is MNHNS and CDR2 is SASEGT.

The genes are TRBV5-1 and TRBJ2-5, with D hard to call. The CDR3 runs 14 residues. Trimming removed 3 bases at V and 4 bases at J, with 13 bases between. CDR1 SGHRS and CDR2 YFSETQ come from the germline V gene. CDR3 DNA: TGCGCCAGCAGCTCGGGCCCTAGTACAGAGACCCAGTACTTC. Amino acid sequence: CASSSGPSTETQYF.

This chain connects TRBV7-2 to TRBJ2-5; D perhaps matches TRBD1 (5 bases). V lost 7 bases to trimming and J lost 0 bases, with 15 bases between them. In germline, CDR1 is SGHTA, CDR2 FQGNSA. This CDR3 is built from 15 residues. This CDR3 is CASTPRSGNQETQYF. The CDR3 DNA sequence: TGTGCCAGCACCCCTAGGTCAGGGAACCAAGAGACCCAGTACTTC. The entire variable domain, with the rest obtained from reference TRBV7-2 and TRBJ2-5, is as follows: GAGVSQSPSNKVTEKGKDVELRCDPISGHTALYWYRQSLGQGLEFLIYFQGNSAPDKSGLPSDRFSAERTGGSVSTLTIQRTQQEDSAVYLCASTPRSGNQETQYFGPGTRLLVL.

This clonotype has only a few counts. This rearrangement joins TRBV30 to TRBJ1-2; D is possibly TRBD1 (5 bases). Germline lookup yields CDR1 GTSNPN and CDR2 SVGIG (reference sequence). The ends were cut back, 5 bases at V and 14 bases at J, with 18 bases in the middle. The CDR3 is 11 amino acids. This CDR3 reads CAWGTEGKRTF. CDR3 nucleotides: TGTGCCTGGGGGACGGAGGGGAAAAGAACCTTC.

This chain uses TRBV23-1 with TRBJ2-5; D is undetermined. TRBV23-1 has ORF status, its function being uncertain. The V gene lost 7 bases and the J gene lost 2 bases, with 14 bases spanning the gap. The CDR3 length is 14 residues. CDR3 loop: CASTQKDGQETQYF. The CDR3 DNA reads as TGCGCCAGCACTCAGAAGGACGGACAAGAGACCCAGTACTTC.

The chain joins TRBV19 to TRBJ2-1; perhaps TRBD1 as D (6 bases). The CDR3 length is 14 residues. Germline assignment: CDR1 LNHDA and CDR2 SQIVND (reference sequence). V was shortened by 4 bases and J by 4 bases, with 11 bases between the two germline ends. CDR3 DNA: TGTGCCAGTAGTAAACAGGGATTTTACAATGAGCAGTTCTTC. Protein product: CASSKQGFYNEQFF.

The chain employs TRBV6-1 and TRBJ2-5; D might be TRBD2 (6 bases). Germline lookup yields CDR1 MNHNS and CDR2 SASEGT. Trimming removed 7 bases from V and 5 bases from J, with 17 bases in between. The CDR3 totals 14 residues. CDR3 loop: CASTRGFLVETQYF. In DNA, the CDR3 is TGTGCCAGCACCCGGGGGTTCTTGGTGGAGACCCAGTACTTC.

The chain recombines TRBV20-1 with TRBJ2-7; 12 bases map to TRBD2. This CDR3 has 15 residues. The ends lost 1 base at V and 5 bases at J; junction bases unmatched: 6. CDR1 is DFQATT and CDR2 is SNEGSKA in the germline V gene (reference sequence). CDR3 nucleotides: TGCAGTGCTAGAGCGCTAGCGGGGGGGCTCGACGAGCAGTACTTC. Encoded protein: CSARALAGGLDEQYF.

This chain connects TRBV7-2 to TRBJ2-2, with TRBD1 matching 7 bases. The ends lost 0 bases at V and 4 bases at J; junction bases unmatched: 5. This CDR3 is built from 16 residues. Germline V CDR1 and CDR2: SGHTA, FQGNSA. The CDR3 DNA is TGTGCCAGCAGCTTAGCGAGGGGGCCGGGCACCGGGGAGCTGTTTTTT. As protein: CASSLARGPGTGELFF. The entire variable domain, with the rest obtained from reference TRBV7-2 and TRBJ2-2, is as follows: GAGVSQSPSNKVTEKGKDVELRCDPISGHTALYWYRQSLGQGLEFLIYFQGNSAPDKSGLPSDRFSAERTGGSVSTLTIQRTQQEDSAVYLCASSLARGPGTGELFFGEGSRLTVL.

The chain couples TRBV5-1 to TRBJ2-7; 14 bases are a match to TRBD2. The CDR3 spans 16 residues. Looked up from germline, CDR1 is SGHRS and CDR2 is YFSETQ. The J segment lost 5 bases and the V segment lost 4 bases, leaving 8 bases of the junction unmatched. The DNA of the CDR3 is TGCGCCAGCAGCCCGGGACTAGCGGGAGTTATCCACGAGCAGTACTTC. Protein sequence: CASSPGLAGVIHEQYF.